This entry lists 29 T cell receptor beta chains sequenced from one sample in a study of blood T cell repertoires in COVID-19. TCRdb's table, derived via immunoSEQ multiplex PCR, lists solely in-frame clones and lacks some. Of under 200,000 clones in the sample, 85% to 90% were seen once. Material for sequencing was peripheral blood. All receptors derive from a woman in her 70s with acute or convalescent COVID-19.

The chain is built from TRBV12-5 and TRBJ2-5; possibly TRBD2 for D (5 bases). The CDR3 covers 16 residues. The germline V and J ends were trimmed by 2 bases and 7 bases, with 20 bases remaining between them. Per the germline V gene, CDR1 is LGHNT and CDR2 is FRNRAP. For the CDR3, the DNA is TGTGCTAGTGGTTTGTGGGCAGCTCCTCGGACTGGGACCCAGTACTTC. This encodes CASGLWAAPRTGTQYF.

This chain joins TRBV12-3 or TRBV12-4 and TRBJ1-1; D perhaps matches TRBD1 (6 bases). V dropped 6 bases and J dropped 1 base, with 9 bases sitting between them. This CDR3 has 13 amino acids. CDR3 sequence reads: CASRRTENTEAFF. The CDR3 DNA reads TGTGCCAGCAGACGGACAGAGAACACTGAAGCTTTCTTT.

The chain carries TRBV6-4 and TRBJ2-1; 9 bases are a match to TRBD2. Germline CDR1 MRHNA, CDR2 SNTAGT. This CDR3 is 15 amino acids long. Trimming at V came to 8 bases and at J to 12 bases, leaving 17 bases not matched to a gene. The CDR3 sequence: CASLHRAGGPVAQFF. For the CDR3, the DNA is TGTGCCAGCCTTCACAGAGCGGGAGGCCCGGTGGCGCAGTTCTTC.

The V gene is TRBV18, the J gene TRBJ1-1; D is ambiguous. Trimming removed 3 bases from V and 3 bases from J, with 11 bases in between. CDR3 size: 14 residues. Germline loops: CDR1 KGHSH, CDR2 LQKENI. The CDR3 bases are TGTGCCAGCTCACCGGCGCACCGGGACACTGAAGCTTTCTTT. Translated: CASSPAHRDTEAFF. Drawing the rest from reference TRBV18 and TRBJ1-1, the complete variable domain is NAGVMQNPRHLVRRRGQEARLRCSPMKGHSHVYWYRQLPEEGLKFMVYLQKENIIDESGMPKERFSAEFPKEGPSILRIQQVVRGDSAAYFCASSPAHRDTEAFFGQGTRLTVV.

The gene calls are TRBV2 and TRBJ2-7, with 9 positions matching TRBD2. With V trimmed by 4 bases and J by 8 bases, 9 bases remained unmatched. CDR3 size: 14 residues. Per the germline V gene, CDR1 is SNHLY and CDR2 is FYNNEI. The CDR3 DNA reads as TGTGCCAGCAGTGGGGCGGGAGGGGCCGCCAAGCAGTACTTC. This gives the protein CASSGAGGAAKQYF.

This chain joins TRBV28 and TRBJ2-3, with 8 positions matching TRBD2. V trimming: 5 bases; J trimming: 4 bases; junction bases outside the gene matches: 5. Germline lookup yields CDR1 MDHEN and CDR2 SYDVKM. The CDR3 contains 14 residues. The CDR3 protein is CASSGSGVPDTQYF. The CDR3 DNA reads TGTGCCAGCAGTGGTAGCGGGGTGCCAGATACGCAGTATTTT.

A few counts support this clone. The CDR3, as DNA: TGTGCCAGCAGGATCTCGGGGGTAAGCGGCGAGCAGTACTTC. It yields the protein CASRISGVSGEQYF. The rearrangement joins TRBV25-1 to TRBJ2-7, with a possible D match to TRBD2 (6 bases). Germline values: CDR1 MGHDK, CDR2 SYGVNS. The V and J ends lost 6 bases and 6 bases respectively, with 18 bases between them. This CDR3 has 14 amino acids.

The chain employs TRBV11-2 and TRBJ2-2; 9 bases fit TRBD1. The junction had 9 bases not matched to a gene; V was cut back by 1 base and J by 9 bases. Germline values: CDR1 SGHAT, CDR2 FQNNGV. The CDR3 covers 16 residues. Written as DNA, the CDR3 is TGTGCCAGCAGCTTAGTGGTCGGGACAGGGCGCCGGGAGCTGTTTTTT. Amino acids: CASSLVVGTGRRELFF.

The rearrangement joins TRBV6-5 to TRBJ2-1, with 11 bases fitting TRBD2. The V and J ends lost 6 bases and 15 bases, in that order; junction bases with no gene match: 7. The CDR3 is 12 residues long. Germline-derived CDR1 and CDR2 are MNHEY and SVGAGI. CDR3 sequence reads: CASSFSGGAAFF. The CDR3 DNA reads TGTGCCAGCAGCTTTAGCGGGGGGGCCGCGTTCTTC.

Here the CDR3 reads CASSEEIKRGGYTF. The CDR3 DNA reads as TGTGCCAGCAGTGAAGAAATCAAGCGGGGTGGCTACACCTTC. J is TRBJ1-2 and V is TRBV2; D gene uncertain. The V gene's germline CDR1 is SNHLY and CDR2 FYNNEI. This CDR3 is built from 14 residues. V was shortened by 1 base and J by 7 bases, with 13 bases between the two germline ends.

The chain links TRBV28 to TRBJ1-5; D is uncertain. V lost 1 base and J lost 5, with 6 bases in between. The germline V gene has CDR1 MDHEN and CDR2 SYDVKM. CDR3 length: 13 residues. CDR3 in DNA: TGTGCCAGCAGTTTATTGGGAGATCAGCCCCAGCATTTT. It translates to CASSLLGDQPQHF.

V gene TRBV18 combines with J gene TRBJ2-7; no clear D. From germline, CDR1 is KGHSH and CDR2 LQKENI. The V end was cut by 5 bases, the J end by 4 bases, with 12 bases between. This CDR3 has 13 residues. The CDR3 DNA sequence: TGTGCCAGCTCAGCGACAATCCAATACGAGCAGTACTTC. It is translated as CASSATIQYEQYF.

V usage is TRBV29-1 and J usage is TRBJ2-1, with 7 bases matching TRBD1. Trimming at V came to 6 bases and at J to 4 bases, leaving 3 bases not matched to a gene. CDR1 is SQVTM and CDR2 is ANQGSEA in the germline V gene. The CDR3 has 12 amino acids. The CDR3, as DNA: TGCAGCGTCGGACAGGTTTACAATGAGCAGTTCTTC. Translation: CSVGQVYNEQFF.

The V and J genes are TRBV6-2 or TRBV6-3 and TRBJ2-7; TRBD2 aligns across 8 bases. CDR1 is MNHEY and CDR2 is SVGEGT in the germline V gene. Germline trimming cut 4 bases from V and 5 bases from J; bases unmatched to any gene: 13. The CDR3 totals 16 residues. As DNA, the CDR3 is TGTGCCAGCAGTTCCCGGACTAGAGCGGGAGCCCACGAGCAGTACTTC. It codes for CASSSRTRAGAHEQYF.

In DNA, the CDR3 is TGTGCCAGTAGTGGTCTAGCGGGATACAATGAGCAGTTCTTC. This sequence encodes CASSGLAGYNEQFF. The chain carries TRBV19 and TRBJ2-1; 9 bases line up with TRBD2. This CDR3 comprises 14 residues. The V segment lost 5 bases and the J segment 4 bases; nucleotides outside the gene matches: 3. CDR1 LNHDA and CDR2 SQIVND come from the germline V gene (reference sequence).

The rearrangement links TRBV4-2 to TRBJ1-4, with D possibly being TRBD1 (6 bases). CDR1 is LGHNA, CDR2 YNFKEQ, per germline. V was shortened by 0 bases and J by 8 bases, with 10 bases between the two germline ends. This CDR3 contains 14 residues. CDR3 residues: CASSQDARGEKLFF. The CDR3 region has the DNA TGTGCCAGCAGCCAAGACGCGAGGGGGGAAAAACTGTTTTTT.

This chain's CDR3 is CASSHYLRITYEQYF. The CDR3 coding sequence is TGTGCCAGCAGCCATTACTTAAGAATTACCTACGAGCAGTACTTC. The chain recombines TRBV3-1 (or the pseudogene TRBV3-2) with TRBJ2-7, with D unclear. The CDR3 is made up of 15 amino acids. The V gene's germline CDR1 is LGHDT and CDR2 YNNKEL (reference sequence). The V end lost 3 bases, the J end lost 2 bases, and 14 bases lay between the germline ends.

The genes are TRBV6-2 or TRBV6-3 and TRBJ1-1; D ambiguous. The germline V gene has CDR1 MNHEY and CDR2 SVGEGT. The CDR3 totals 13 residues. V lost 0 bases and J lost 8, with 10 bases in between. This CDR3 reads CASSYSSSREAFF. The DNA for the CDR3 is TGTGCCAGCAGTTACTCTAGTTCGCGAGAAGCTTTCTTT.

The chain joins TRBV18 to TRBJ2-2; 10 bases fit TRBD2. Trimming at V came to 4 bases and at J to 3 bases, leaving 5 bases not matched to a gene. Looked up from germline, CDR1 is KGHSH and CDR2 is LQKENI. The CDR3 extends over 16 amino acids. CDR3 sequence (DNA): TGTGCCAGCTCACTCATCGGACTAGCGGACACCGGGGAGCTGTTTTTT. The encoded protein is CASSLIGLADTGELFF. Based on the CDR3 plus reference TRBV18 and TRBJ2-2, the full variable domain is NAGVMQNPRHLVRRRGQEARLRCSPMKGHSHVYWYRQLPEEGLKFMVYLQKENIIDESGMPKERFSAEFPKEGPSILRIQQVVRGDSAAYFCASSLIGLADTGELFFGEGSRLTVL.

This clone was found a few times. The chain employs TRBV18 and TRBJ2-7; D unresolved. CDR1 and CDR2 from the germline V gene are KGHSH and LQKENI. V was pared by 0 bases and J by 7 bases, with 10 bases between. The CDR3 spans 13 residues. Here the CDR3 DNA reads TGTGCCAGCTCACCACCCAGGATTGGAGAGCAGTACTTC. It is translated as CASSPPRIGEQYF. Together with reference TRBV18 and TRBJ2-7, the CDR3 gives the full variable domain: NAGVMQNPRHLVRRRGQEARLRCSPMKGHSHVYWYRQLPEEGLKFMVYLQKENIIDESGMPKERFSAEFPKEGPSILRIQQVVRGDSAAYFCASSPPRIGEQYFGPGTRLTVT.

The CDR3 spells CASSVAPSSYEQYF. CDR3 nucleotides: TGTGCCAGCAGCGTAGCCCCTAGCTCCTACGAGCAGTACTTC. The V call is TRBV9, the J call TRBJ2-7; D gene uncertain. Between the trimmed V and J ends, which lost 0 bases and 0 bases, there was a span of 7 bases. The CDR3 covers 14 residues. Germline CDR1 and CDR2: SGDLS and YYNGEE.

The chain has TRBV6-5 and TRBJ2-5; TRBD2 matches 7 bases. The length of the CDR3 is 13 residues. Trimming cost V 8 bases and J 7 bases; bases outside gene matches: 10. In germline, CDR1 is MNHEY, CDR2 SVGAGI. The chain's CDR3 is CASLLAGTGTQYF. The CDR3 DNA is TGTGCCAGCTTATTAGCGGGTACCGGGACCCAGTACTTC.

The rearrangement links TRBV7-2 to TRBJ1-6, with TRBD1 matching over 12 bases. In germline, CDR1 is SGHTA, CDR2 FQGNSA. V lost 4 bases and J lost 6; bases outside the gene matches: 10. The length of the CDR3 is 18 residues. CDR3 coding DNA: TGTGCCAGCAGCTCCAGAGGGACAGGGGGCGGGATTAATTCACCCCTCCACTTT. Protein: CASSSRGTGGGINSPLHF.

The chain uses TRBV13 and TRBJ2-5; 8 bases are a match to TRBD2. Germline loops: CDR1 PRHDT, CDR2 FYEKMQ (reference sequence). V was pared by 8 bases and J by 5 bases, with 7 bases of the junction left unmatched. The CDR3 totals 13 residues. The DNA for the CDR3 is TGTGCCAGCGGGACTAGACCCATTGAGACCCAGTACTTC. Translating it yields CASGTRPIETQYF. The variable domain in full, completed from reference TRBV13 and TRBJ2-5, reads AAGVIQSPRHLIKEKRETATLKCYPIPRHDTVYWYQQGPGQDPQFLISFYEKMQSDKGSIPDRFSAQQFSDYHSELNMSSLELGDSALYFCASGTRPIETQYFGPGTRLLVL.

This sequence joins TRBV12-3 or TRBV12-4 and TRBJ2-1; TRBD1 agrees at 7 bases. V trimming: 6 bases; J trimming: 4 bases; junction bases outside the gene matches: 3. The CDR3 contains 13 residues. The CDR3 protein is CASRGTAYNEQFF. DNA of the CDR3: TGTGCCAGCAGGGGGACAGCATACAATGAGCAGTTCTTC.

This clone came up a few times. V gene TRBV15 combines with J gene TRBJ2-4, with D possibly TRBD2 on 6 matching bases. Trimming left V 1 base short and J 7 bases short, with 20 bases between. CDR3 length equals 17 residues. CDR1 LNHNV and CDR2 YYDKDF come from the germline V gene (reference sequence). CDR3 sequence: CATSRAERGAGGNIQYF. DNA of the CDR3: TGTGCCACCAGCAGAGCGGAACGAGGAGCCGGAGGGAACATTCAGTACTTC.

The rearrangement uses TRBV5-1 and TRBJ1-2; weak D call: TRBD1 (5 bases). V was trimmed by 0 bases and J by 7 bases, leaving 10 bases between them. Germline CDR1 and CDR2: SGHRS and YFSETQ. This CDR3 region has 13 residues. The CDR3 DNA follows: TGCGCCAGCAGCTTGGAACAGGCGGCTGGCTACACCTTC. Encoded protein: CASSLEQAAGYTF.

The chain has TRBV6-5 and TRBJ2-3; D not certain. V was cut by 1 base and J by 1 base, with 9 bases left in between. The CDR3 length is 15 residues. The germline CDR1 and CDR2 sequences are MNHEY and SVGAGI. The CDR3 region is CASSYLPMGTDTQYF. As DNA, the CDR3 is TGTGCCAGCAGTTACTTACCTATGGGCACAGATACGCAGTATTTT.

The V call is TRBV5-1, the J call TRBJ1-3; no definite D call. This CDR3 contains 16 residues. V shed 4 bases and J shed 0 bases, with 14 bases lying between them. The germline gives CDR1 SGHRS, CDR2 YFSETQ. CDR3 in DNA: TGCGCCAGCAGCCTAAACACAGAGAGCTCTGGAAACACCATATATTTT. It specifies CASSLNTESSGNTIYF.